The 7 T cell receptor beta chains in this list originate from one sample, sequenced in a study of T cell responses to AZD1222 COVID-19 vaccine. Clones were sequenced by immunoSEQ multiplex PCR, and TCRdb holds only the in-frame ones, with some missing. This sample has 150,000 or so clones, with around 88% found just once. The source material was peripheral blood, sampled on day 0 of AZD1222 vaccination. The receptors here all came from an adult in good health.

This clone was counted between two and nine times. The genes are TRBV5-1 and TRBJ1-1, with 9 bases lining up with TRBD1. This CDR3 comprises 14 residues. V was clipped by 4 bases and J by 5 bases; unmatched bases: 6. Germline V lookup: CDR1 SGHRS, CDR2 YFSETQ. CDR3 sequence reads: CASSAGQGRTEAFF. CDR3 nucleotide sequence: TGCGCCAGCAGCGCGGGACAGGGAAGAACTGAAGCTTTCTTT.

This chain uses TRBV5-1 with TRBJ1-2; D unclear. Trimming removed 1 base from V and 7 bases from J, with 8 bases in between. Germline CDR1 reads SGHRS; CDR2 reads YFSETQ. The CDR3 runs to 12 residues. The CDR3 nucleotides are TGCGCCAGCAGCTTGACAGAGCGTGGCTACACCTTC. Its protein product is CASSLTERGYTF.

This sequence joins TRBV5-1 and TRBJ1-1; 11 nucleotides match TRBD1. Germline CDR1 SGHRS, CDR2 YFSETQ. The CDR3 consists of 15 residues. V lost 4 bases to trimming and J lost 2 bases; unmatched junction nucleotides: 4. The CDR3 DNA reads TGCGCCAGCAGCGAAGGGACAGGGGGTAACACTGAAGCTTTCTTT. This encodes CASSEGTGGNTEAFF.

The genes are TRBV5-1 and TRBJ1-6, with 7 bases fitting TRBD1. V dropped 4 bases and J dropped 8; count of bases not matched to a gene: 6. The V gene's germline CDR1 is SGHRS and CDR2 YFSETQ. The CDR3 covers 14 residues. In DNA form, the CDR3 reads TGCGCCAGCAGCCCCGGGACAGTGGATTCACCCCTCCACTTT. The encoded protein is CASSPGTVDSPLHF.

This CDR3 reads CASSFGTGAGETQYF. The CDR3, as DNA: TGTGCCAGCAGCTTTGGGACAGGGGCCGGGGAGACCCAGTACTTC. The chain recombines TRBV5-8 with TRBJ2-5; 10 bases agree with TRBD1. CDR1 is SGHTS and CDR2 is YDEGEE in the germline V gene. V lost 2 bases, J lost 5 bases, and 6 bases stayed unmatched. The CDR3 sequence is 15 residues long.

The chain links TRBV6-2 or TRBV6-3 to TRBJ2-1, with unresolved D. This CDR3 region has 15 residues. V lost 6 bases and J lost 3, with 15 bases in between. CDR1 and CDR2 from the germline V gene are MNHEY and SVGEGT. The CDR3 DNA follows: TGTGCCAGCAGCCTTAGTTTGAGTTTCTACAATGAGCAGTTCTTC. It encodes CASSLSLSFYNEQFF.

This clone has only a few counts. This rearrangement joins TRBV4-2 to TRBJ2-5, with a weak D call TRBD1 (5 bases). Trimming took 5 bases from V and 1 from J, leaving 8 bases between them. CDR3 size: 13 residues. The germline V gene encodes CDR1 LGHNA and CDR2 YNFKEQ. DNA for the CDR3: TGTGCCAGCAGCGAGGACATCCAAGAGACCCAGTACTTC. It yields the protein CASSEDIQETQYF.